The subject of this entry is one T cell receptor (beta chain). Its antigen is not identified. The CDR3 is made up of 15 amino acids. Germline values: CDR1 SGDLS, CDR2 YYNGEE. V lost 2 bases and J lost 0, with 11 bases in between. This entry is derived from a study of long-term antiretroviral therapy in people with HIV. Study-wide results and caveats: ART-treated samples gained diversity yet remained below transplant donor controls. Pre-ART clonal expansion yielded clones that dominated the repertoire at all time points.

Every participant with HIV received treatment in the United States. Every specimen provided roughly 0.9-10 million cryopreserved PBMC before DNA extraction took place. At survey level, the immunoSEQ assay was run in its v3.0 version. The table came from immunoSEQ multiplex PCR; TCRdb's copy has only in-frame clones and leaves some out. The table has about 30,000 clones, around 78% seen once. This TCR was sampled from a man between 18 and 35 years old with HIV. The material was unsorted PBMCs, obtained 1.5 years before starting antiretroviral therapy. V usage is TRBV9 and J usage is TRBJ1-2; D might be TRBD1 (5 bases). The CDR3 sequence: CASSVEDSPNYGYTF. The CDR3 coding sequence is TGTGCCAGCAGCGTCGAAGACAGCCCTAACTATGGCTACACCTTC.